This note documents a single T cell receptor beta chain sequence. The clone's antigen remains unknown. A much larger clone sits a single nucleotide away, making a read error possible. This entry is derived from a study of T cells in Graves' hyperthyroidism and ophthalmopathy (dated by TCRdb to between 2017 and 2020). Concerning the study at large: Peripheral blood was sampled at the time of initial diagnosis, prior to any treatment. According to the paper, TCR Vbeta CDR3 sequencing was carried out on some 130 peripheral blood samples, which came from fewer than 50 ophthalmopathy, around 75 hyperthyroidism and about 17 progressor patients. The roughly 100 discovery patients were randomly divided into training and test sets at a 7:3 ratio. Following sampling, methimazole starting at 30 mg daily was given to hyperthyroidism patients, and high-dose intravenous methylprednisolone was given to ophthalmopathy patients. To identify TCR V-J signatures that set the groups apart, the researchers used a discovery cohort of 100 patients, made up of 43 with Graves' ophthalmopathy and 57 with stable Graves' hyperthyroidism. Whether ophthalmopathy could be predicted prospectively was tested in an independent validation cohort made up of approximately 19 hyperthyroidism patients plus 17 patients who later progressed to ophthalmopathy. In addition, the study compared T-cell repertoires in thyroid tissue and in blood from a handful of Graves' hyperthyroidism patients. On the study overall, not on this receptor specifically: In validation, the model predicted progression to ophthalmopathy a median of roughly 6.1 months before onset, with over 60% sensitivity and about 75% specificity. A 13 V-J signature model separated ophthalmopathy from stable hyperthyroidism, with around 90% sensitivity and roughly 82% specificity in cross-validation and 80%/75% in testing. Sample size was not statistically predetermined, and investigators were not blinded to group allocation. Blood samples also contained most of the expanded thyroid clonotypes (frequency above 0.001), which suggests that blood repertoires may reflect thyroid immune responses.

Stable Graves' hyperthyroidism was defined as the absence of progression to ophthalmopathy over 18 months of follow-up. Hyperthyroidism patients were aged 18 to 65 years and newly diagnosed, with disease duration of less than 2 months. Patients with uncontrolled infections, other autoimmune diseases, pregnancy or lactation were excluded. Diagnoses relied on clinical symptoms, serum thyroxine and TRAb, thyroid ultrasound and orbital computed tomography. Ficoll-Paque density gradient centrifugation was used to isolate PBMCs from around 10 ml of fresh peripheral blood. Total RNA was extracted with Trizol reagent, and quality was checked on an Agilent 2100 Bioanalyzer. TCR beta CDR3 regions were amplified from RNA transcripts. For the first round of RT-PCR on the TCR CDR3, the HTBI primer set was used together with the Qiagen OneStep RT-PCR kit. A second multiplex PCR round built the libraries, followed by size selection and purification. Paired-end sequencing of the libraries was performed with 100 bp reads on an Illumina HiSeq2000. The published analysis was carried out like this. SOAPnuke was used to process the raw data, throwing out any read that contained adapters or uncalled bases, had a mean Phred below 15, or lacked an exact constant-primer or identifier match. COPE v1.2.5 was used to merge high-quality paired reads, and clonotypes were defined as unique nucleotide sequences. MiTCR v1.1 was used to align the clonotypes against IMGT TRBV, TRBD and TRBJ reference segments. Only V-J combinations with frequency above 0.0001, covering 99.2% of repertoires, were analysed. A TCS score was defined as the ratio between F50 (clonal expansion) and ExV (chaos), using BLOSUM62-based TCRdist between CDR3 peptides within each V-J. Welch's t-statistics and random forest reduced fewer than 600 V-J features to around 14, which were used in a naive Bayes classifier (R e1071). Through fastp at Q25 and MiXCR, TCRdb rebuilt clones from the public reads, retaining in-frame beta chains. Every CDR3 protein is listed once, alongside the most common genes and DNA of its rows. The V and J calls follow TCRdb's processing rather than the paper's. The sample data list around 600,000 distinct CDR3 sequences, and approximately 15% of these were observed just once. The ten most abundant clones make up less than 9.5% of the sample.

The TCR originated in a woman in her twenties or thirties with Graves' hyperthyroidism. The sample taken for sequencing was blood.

The sequenced DNA: TGCAGTGCTACAGGGGCGATAACTGGAGCTTTCTTT. The resulting protein is CSATGAITGAFF. The sequence is built from TRBV20-1 and TRBJ1-1; TRBD1 might be the D gene, on 6 matching bases. Measured from the cysteine to the phenylalanine, the CDR3 is 12 residues long. The entry retains the CDR3 DNA only, 36 bases that are in frame from base 1. Looking up the germline V gene (reference sequence) yields CDR1 DFQATT and CDR2 SNEGSKA.